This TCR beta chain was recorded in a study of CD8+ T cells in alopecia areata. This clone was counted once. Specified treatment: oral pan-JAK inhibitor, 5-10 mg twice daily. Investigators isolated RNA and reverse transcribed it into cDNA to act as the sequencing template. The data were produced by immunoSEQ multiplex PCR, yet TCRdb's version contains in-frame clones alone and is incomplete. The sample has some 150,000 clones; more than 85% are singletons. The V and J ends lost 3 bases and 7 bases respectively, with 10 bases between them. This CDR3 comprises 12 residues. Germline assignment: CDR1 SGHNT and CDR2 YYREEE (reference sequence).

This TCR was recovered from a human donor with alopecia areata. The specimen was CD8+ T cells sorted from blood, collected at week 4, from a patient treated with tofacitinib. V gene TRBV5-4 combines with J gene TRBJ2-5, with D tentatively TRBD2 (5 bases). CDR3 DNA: TGTGCCAGCAGCTCCGAGGGCGGGACCCAGTACTTC. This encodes CASSSEGGTQYF.